The entry below gives a single T cell receptor (beta chain) sequence along with its context. Germline V gene sequence: CDR1 SGHTA, CDR2 FQGNSA. The CDR3 sequence is 15 residues long. V gave up 4 bases and J gave up 5 bases, with 15 bases separating them. The record originates from a study of blood T cell repertoires in COVID-19. Study-level information: The study drew acute and convalescent COVID-19 samples from the United States, Italy and Spain. Sample material is recorded as cDNA or gDNA derived from T cells, B-cell-depleted T cells, or PBMCs.

As originally analysed: Amplification of reference gene primers provided the estimated nucleated cell counts. This table comes from immunoSEQ multiplex PCR, and its TCRdb copy is limited to in-frame clones, with some not included. The V and J calls and clone size were taken over from that table, and D and trimming were inferred from the DNA. The table shows fewer than 70,000 clones, with roughly 91% occurring only once. Sample: peripheral blood. This rearrangement joins TRBV7-2 to TRBJ1-3, with D maybe TRBD1 (6 bases). This clonotype was sampled from a man aged 45-65 years with active COVID-19. The CDR3 DNA reads TGTGCCAGCAGCTCAGACGGGGGGCGTAGAAACACCATATATTTT. As protein: CASSSDGGRRNTIYF. The full variable domain, with the rest looked up from reference TRBV7-2 and TRBJ1-3, is GAGVSQSPSNKVTEKGKDVELRCDPISGHTALYWYRQSLGQGLEFLIYFQGNSAPDKSGLPSDRFSAERTGGSVSTLTIQRTQQEDSAVYLCASSSDGGRRNTIYFGEGSWLTVV.